This TCR beta chain was sequenced in a study of technical replicates of blood from four donors. The repertoire was sequenced with immunoSEQ multiplex PCR; TCRdb's copy has only in-frame clones and lacks some. Among roughly 90,000 clones listed, 90% to 96% were seen once. The sample comprised T cells isolated from PBMCs. The sequence was collected from a human donor in good health.

For the CDR3, the DNA is TGTGCCAGCAGGAAGGGACAGGGGGCAGGAAGCACTGAAGCTTTCTTT. This gives the protein CASRKGQGAGSTEAFF. The chain joins TRBV13 to TRBJ1-1, with 12 positions matching TRBD1. Germline V gives CDR1 PRHDT, CDR2 FYEKMQ (reference sequence). The CDR3 runs 16 residues. V was clipped by 6 bases and J by 4 bases; unmatched bases: 9.